In this sample, the clone carrying this TCR beta chain turned up a few times. Antigen unknown. The sample comes from a study of CD8+ T cells in alopecia areata. Study overall: Tofacitinib ran for 6 to 18 months before 6 months off drug. Findings and limits, study-wide: Researchers reported that TCR sharing among patients proved less clear than in mice, possibly HLA-linked.

The authors extracted RNA and reverse transcribed it into cDNA as the sequencing template. Sequencing was performed with immunoSEQ multiplex PCR; in TCRdb, only in-frame clones are kept and a portion is missing. The profile shows about 97,000 clones, roughly two fifths of them singletons. In alopecia areata patients, both lesional scalp punch biopsies and peripheral blood were collected. Germline lookup yields CDR1 MDHEN and CDR2 SYDVKM. The CDR3 is 13 residues long. Deletions cut 0 bases from V and 6 bases from J, with 8 bases between. This chain connects TRBV28 to TRBJ1-2; D gene ambiguous. This sequence was found in a human donor with alopecia areata. Sequenced sample: CD4+ T cells sorted from blood. The CDR3 nucleotides read TGTGCCAGCAGTTTATGGCGGATCGATGGCTACACCTTC. As protein: CASSLWRIDGYTF.